Shown below are 32 T cell receptor beta chains from a single sample sequenced in a study of cytomegalovirus exposure and HLA in healthy donors. Use of 60 Vbeta and 13 Jbeta primers characterized the PCR. TCRdb keeps only in-frame clones here, not all; method: immunoSEQ multiplex PCR. The table lists more than 85,000 clones, 70% to 80% of them singletons. The sample consisted of PBMCs. Source of these receptors: a man aged 25-45 years in good health and CMV-seronegative.

For the CDR3, the DNA is TGTGCCACGATGAGAGAGTACGAGCAGTACTTC. Its protein product is CATMREYEQYF. The chain is built from TRBV10-3 and TRBJ2-7; D gene uncertain. The CDR3 length is 11 residues. Looked up from germline, CDR1 is ENHRY and CDR2 is SYGVKD. The V end lost 10 bases, the J end lost 4 bases, and 11 bases lay between the germline ends.

The CDR3 sequence: CASSLARDSTEYF. CDR3 nucleotide sequence: TGCGCCAGCAGCTTGGCGAGGGACAGTACTGAGTACTTC. This chain links TRBV5-1 with TRBJ2-7; TRBD1 agrees at 7 bases. CDR1 and CDR2 (germline): SGHRS, YFSETQ. V lost 0 bases and J lost 11; bases outside the gene matches: 8. This CDR3 contains 13 residues.

This rearrangement joins TRBV7-9 to TRBJ1-4, with D possibly being TRBD1 (5 bases). V was pared by 6 bases and J by 8 bases, with 19 bases between. This CDR3 contains 15 residues. Germline values: CDR1 SEHNR, CDR2 FQNEAQ (reference sequence). The CDR3 loop is CASRPASGDNEKLFF. The CDR3 nucleotides are TGTGCCAGCAGGCCGGCATCGGGGGATAACGAAAAACTGTTTTTT.

The rearrangement links TRBV6-6 to TRBJ2-3; 10 nucleotides line up with TRBD1. Germline assignment: CDR1 MNHNY and CDR2 SVGAGI (reference sequence). The CDR3 has 15 amino acids. The ends lost 8 bases at V and 4 bases at J; junction bases unmatched: 9. The CDR3, as DNA: TGTGCCAGCGTGAGGCGGGACAGGGGATCAGATACGCAGTATTTT. Translated: CASVRRDRGSDTQYF.

The V call is TRBV6-1, the J call TRBJ2-1, with 14 bases lining up with TRBD2. CDR3 length equals 18 residues. With 2 bases clipped from V and 8 bases from J, the junction kept 11 bases outside the gene matches. Germline CDR1 is MNHNS and CDR2 is SASEGT. The CDR3: CASSEYPGLAGVGDEQFF. For the CDR3, the DNA is TGTGCCAGCAGTGAATACCCGGGACTAGCGGGAGTAGGGGATGAGCAGTTCTTC.

The CDR3 reads CATSRESGVATQYF. CDR3 sequence (DNA): TGTGCCACCAGCAGAGAGTCGGGAGTCGCGACCCAGTACTTC. This chain connects TRBV15 to TRBJ2-5, with D perhaps TRBD2 (6 bases). The germline V and J ends were trimmed by 0 bases and 7 bases, with 12 bases remaining between them. CDR1 and CDR2 (germline): LNHNV, YYDKDF (reference sequence). CDR3 length: 14 amino acids.

The CDR3 loop reads CASSYRGTDSPLHF. The DNA for the CDR3 is TGTGCCAGCAGTTATAGGGGGACGGACTCACCCCTCCACTTT. This chain uses TRBV7-2 with TRBJ1-6; TRBD1 is a possible D gene (6 bases). The germline V gene has CDR1 SGHTA and CDR2 FQGNSA. V was shortened by 6 bases and J by 10 bases, with 16 bases between the two germline ends. This CDR3 is 14 amino acids long.

The chain combines TRBV5-1 with TRBJ1-1, with D tentatively TRBD1 (6 bases). CDR1 and CDR2 (germline): SGHRS, YFSETQ. The CDR3 covers 14 residues. The germline V and J ends were trimmed by 4 bases and 0 bases, with 10 bases remaining between them. The CDR3 region has the DNA TGCGCCAGCAGCCCACAGGGTATGAACACTGAAGCTTTCTTT. This encodes CASSPQGMNTEAFF.

The rearrangement joins TRBV9 to TRBJ1-1, with D unresolved. The CDR3 totals 14 residues. V was cut by 0 bases and J by 4 bases, with 10 bases left in between. Germline V gene sequence: CDR1 SGDLS, CDR2 YYNGEE. This chain's CDR3 is CASSVVDGATEAFF. The CDR3 DNA follows: TGTGCCAGCAGCGTAGTCGATGGAGCCACTGAAGCTTTCTTT.

This clone was seen just once. The chain combines TRBV5-5 with TRBJ2-6; 7 bases map to TRBD2. With V trimmed by 2 bases and J by 0 bases, 8 bases remained unmatched. CDR3 length equals 18 residues. Per germline, CDR1 SGHKS and CDR2 YYEKEE (reference sequence). CDR3 sequence reads: CASSLRAGRVSGANVLTF. The CDR3, as DNA: TGTGCCAGCAGCTTAAGAGCGGGAAGGGTCTCTGGGGCCAACGTCCTGACTTTC. The full variable domain, completed using reference TRBV5-5 and TRBJ2-6, is DAGVTQSPTHLIKTRGQQVTLRCSPISGHKSVSWYQQVLGQGPQFIFQYYEKEERGRGNFPDRFSARQFPNYSSELNVNALLLGDSALYLCASSLRAGRVSGANVLTFGAGSRLTVL.

This rearrangement joins TRBV28 to TRBJ2-6; 7 positions agree with TRBD1. The J segment lost 0 bases and the V segment lost 4 bases, leaving 9 bases of the junction unmatched. The CDR3 has 18 amino acids. Looked up from germline, CDR1 is MDHEN and CDR2 is SYDVKM. The CDR3: CASSSPATGYSGANVLTF. The CDR3 region has the DNA TGTGCCAGCAGTTCCCCCGCGACAGGGTACTCTGGGGCCAACGTCCTGACTTTC.

This chain joins TRBV7-2 and TRBJ2-3, with TRBD2 identical over 10 bases. CDR1 SGHTA and CDR2 FQGNSA come from the germline V gene. Trimming at V came to 5 bases and at J to 5 bases, leaving 13 bases not matched to a gene. This CDR3 spans 17 amino acids. CDR3 amino acids: CASSRGGSGRSKDTQYF. The CDR3, as DNA: TGTGCCAGCAGCAGGGGGGGTAGCGGGAGGTCCAAAGATACGCAGTATTTT.

The chain employs TRBV27 and TRBJ2-7; TRBD1 might be the D (6 bases). This CDR3 has 16 residues. Trimming pared 2 bases from V and 2 bases from J, leaving 16 bases between. In germline, CDR1 is MNHEY, CDR2 SMNVEV (reference sequence). The CDR3 DNA reads as TGTGCCAGCAGTTTAATGGGGACACTCAGCACCTACGAGCAGTACTTC. Encoded protein: CASSLMGTLSTYEQYF.

This clone was detected a few times. The chain is built from TRBV7-2 and TRBJ2-2, with D possibly TRBD2 on 7 matching bases. Trimming stripped 1 base from V and 4 bases from J, with 10 bases between. The germline V gene has CDR1 SGHTA and CDR2 FQGNSA. This CDR3 contains 15 residues. The CDR3 DNA follows: TGTGCCAGCAGCTTAGGCGGGGGCACCACCGGGGAGCTGTTTTTT. Its protein is CASSLGGGTTGELFF.

This clone was observed a single time. The V call is TRBV19, the J call TRBJ2-2; TRBD2 matches 7 bases. The CDR3 totals 13 residues. From germline, CDR1 is LNHDA and CDR2 SQIVND (reference sequence). Unmatched junction bases numbered 0, after V lost 3 bases and J lost 5 bases. CDR3: CASSMGGTGELFF. The CDR3 bases are TGTGCCAGTAGTATGGGGGGGACCGGGGAGCTGTTTTTT.

The chain is built from TRBV5-6 and TRBJ1-5; 7 nucleotides align to TRBD1. V trimming: 3 bases; J trimming: 6 bases; junction bases outside the gene matches: 0. This CDR3 has 12 amino acids. Germline CDR1 and CDR2: SGHDT and YYEEEE. CDR3 nucleotides: TGTGCCAGCAGCTACAGGGGTCAGCCCCAGCATTTT. As protein: CASSYRGQPQHF.

CDR3 in DNA: TGTGCCAGCAGCTTGGGACCAAAGCGGGGAGATACGCAGTATTTT. Protein sequence: CASSLGPKRGDTQYF. The chain is built from TRBV5-5 and TRBJ2-3; 7 nucleotides agree with TRBD2. J gave up 5 bases and V 0 bases, and 6 bases lay outside the gene matches. The germline gives CDR1 SGHKS, CDR2 YYEKEE (reference sequence). CDR3 length: 15 amino acids.

V is TRBV6-6 and J is TRBJ1-2; 9 positions match TRBD1. Germline V gene data show CDR1 as MNHNY and CDR2 as SVGAGI (reference sequence). The junction had 10 bases not matched to a gene; V was cut back by 2 bases and J by 6 bases. The CDR3 runs to 16 residues. The CDR3 DNA reads TGTGCCAGCAGTTACCGGGTTCAAGACAGGGGGGATGGCTACACCTTC. This codes for CASSYRVQDRGDGYTF.

The rearrangement links TRBV10-3 to TRBJ1-1, with TRBD1 matching 9 bases. This CDR3 is built from 12 residues. V lost 5 bases to trimming and J lost 10 bases; unmatched junction nucleotides: 5. From germline, CDR1 is ENHRY and CDR2 SYGVKD. Written as DNA, the CDR3 is TGTGCCATCAGTCCACAGGGGGCTCTAGCTTTCTTT. Residues: CAISPQGALAFF.

The chain carries TRBV7-9 and TRBJ2-7; D remains ambiguous. The V end lost 5 bases, the J end lost 0 bases, and 14 bases lay between the germline ends. Germline lookup yields CDR1 SEHNR and CDR2 FQNEAQ (reference sequence). This CDR3 comprises 15 residues. The CDR3 loop is CASSPTTRSSYEQYF. In DNA, the CDR3 is TGTGCCAGCAGCCCCACTACACGGAGCTCCTACGAGCAGTACTTC.

The chain recombines TRBV6-1 with TRBJ2-7; D is ambiguous. Germline CDR1 MNHNS, CDR2 SASEGT. The length of the CDR3 is 16 residues. V lost 1 base and J 4 bases, leaving 17 bases between the germline ends. CDR3 bases: TGTGCCAGCAGTGAAGACCCGGCTACTACCGGGTACGAGCAGTACTTC. Translation: CASSEDPATTGYEQYF.

The rearrangement links TRBV5-4 to TRBJ2-7; 14 nucleotides align to TRBD2. Per germline, CDR1 SGHNT and CDR2 YYREEE (reference sequence). The CDR3 is 16 amino acids. The ends lost 4 bases at V and 4 bases at J; junction bases unmatched: 7. CDR3 region: CASSQGLAGEGYEQYF. CDR3 in DNA: TGTGCCAGCAGCCAGGGACTAGCGGGAGAAGGTTACGAGCAGTACTTC.

The chain links TRBV15 to TRBJ2-2; 7 nucleotides match TRBD1. Germline CDR1 LNHNV, CDR2 YYDKDF (reference sequence). This CDR3 contains 13 residues. V dropped 5 bases and J dropped 7; count of bases not matched to a gene: 4. CDR3 in amino acids: CATSAHRGGELFF. The CDR3 DNA reads as TGTGCCACCAGCGCTCACAGGGGCGGGGAGCTGTTTTTT.

V gene TRBV6-6 combines with J gene TRBJ2-3; 11 bases match TRBD2. Germline loops: CDR1 MNHNY, CDR2 SVGAGI (reference sequence). With V trimmed by 7 bases and J by 0 bases, 6 bases remained unmatched. The CDR3 is made up of 16 amino acids. The DNA for the CDR3 is TGTGCCAGCACCACACTAGCGGGAGATAGCACAGATACGCAGTATTTT. This sequence encodes CASTTLAGDSTDTQYF.

The count of this clone is one. The rearrangement uses TRBV9 and TRBJ1-4, with a weak D call TRBD1 (5 bases). This CDR3 has 15 residues. The ends were cut back, 4 bases at V and 3 bases at J, with 13 bases in the middle. Germline V gene lookup returns CDR1 SGDLS and CDR2 YYNGEE. The CDR3 nucleotides are TGTGCCAGCAGCTGGGGCGGGGCGCCTAATGAAAAACTGTTTTTT. This sequence encodes CASSWGGAPNEKLFF.

The V call is TRBV27, the J call TRBJ1-1; tentative D call: TRBD1 (6 bases). The germline CDR1 and CDR2 sequences are MNHEY and SMNVEV (reference sequence). Trimming pared 5 bases from V and 1 base from J, leaving 8 bases between. The CDR3 sequence is 13 residues long. The chain's CDR3 is CASSPRGNTEAFF. The CDR3 region has the DNA TGTGCCAGCAGTCCCAGGGGGAACACTGAAGCTTTCTTT.

The rearrangement uses TRBV5-1 and TRBJ2-5; D is uncertain. This CDR3 comprises 14 residues. Germline CDR1 reads SGHRS; CDR2 reads YFSETQ. V lost 3 bases, J lost 2 bases, and 11 bases lay in between. The CDR3 loop is CASSSGSRQETQYF. The DNA for the CDR3 is TGCGCCAGCAGCTCGGGTAGCCGGCAAGAGACCCAGTACTTC.

V gene TRBV5-1 combines with J gene TRBJ2-2, with TRBD1 matching 8 bases. The CDR3 covers 15 residues. V lost 3 bases to trimming and J lost 1 base; unmatched junction nucleotides: 2. Looked up from germline, CDR1 is SGHRS and CDR2 is YFSETQ. For the CDR3, the DNA is TGCGCCAGCAGCTACGGGACAGGGAACACCGGGGAGCTGTTTTTT. It codes for CASSYGTGNTGELFF.

The genes are TRBV13 and TRBJ1-2; unclear D gene. The germline V gene has CDR1 PRHDT and CDR2 FYEKMQ (reference sequence). The CDR3 totals 14 residues. Trimming stripped 0 bases from V and 10 bases from J, with 15 bases between. The DNA for the CDR3 is TGTGCCAGCAGCTTAGGGTCTGCGGATGCAGTCTACACCTTC. It yields the protein CASSLGSADAVYTF.

The J gene is TRBJ2-3, the V gene TRBV5-4; D not resolved. Germline V CDR1 and CDR2: SGHNT, YYREEE (reference sequence). This CDR3 is built from 16 residues. V lost 5 bases to trimming and J lost 3 bases, with 19 bases between them. CDR3 coding DNA: TGTGCCAGCAGGGCCCAGAGGAGTGATGGGACAGATACGCAGTATTTT. Residues: CASRAQRSDGTDTQYF. Drawing the rest from reference TRBV5-4 and TRBJ2-3, the complete variable domain is ETGVTQSPTHLIKTRGQQVTLRCSSQSGHNTVSWYQQALGQGPQFIFQYYREEENGRGNFPPRFSGLQFPNYSSELNVNALELDDSALYLCASRAQRSDGTDTQYFGPGTRLTVL.

Turning to this clone: No conserved phenylalanine or tryptophan ends this CDR3, so it is likely a read error. The V call is TRBV5-4, the J call TRBJ1-6; D not resolved. V was pared by 6 bases and J by 7 bases, with 8 bases between. The CDR3 covers 12 residues. Germline V gives CDR1 SGHNT, CDR2 YYREEE (reference sequence). The CDR3, as DNA: TGTGCCAGCAACGAGGAGAATTCACCCCTCCACTTG. This sequence encodes CASNEENSPLHL.

This clone was counted a few times. The chain has TRBV6-5 and TRBJ1-5; D call uncertain. V gave up 6 bases and J gave up 4 bases, with 10 bases separating them. This CDR3 is built from 13 residues. Germline values: CDR1 MNHEY, CDR2 SVGAGI. CDR3 residues: CASSYDGNQPQHF. The DNA of the CDR3 is TGTGCCAGCAGCTATGACGGGAATCAGCCCCAGCATTTT.